This T cell receptor beta chain was documented in a study of OX40 agonist ivuxolimab in advanced cancers. Regarding this clone: Its target is not known.

Points from the study as a whole: Fewer expanded clones were found on average in CD4+ than in CD8+ T cells.

Germline-derived CDR1 and CDR2 are SNHLY and FYNNEI. The CDR3 totals 16 residues. With 7 bases removed from V and 8 bases from J, the gap between germline ends came to 23 bases. TCRdb's table, derived via immunoSEQ multiplex PCR, lists solely in-frame clones and lacks some. The table shows more than 45,000 clones, with around 83% occurring only once. The chain is built from TRBV2 and TRBJ1-4; D is perhaps TRBD1 (5 bases). This TCR derives from an adult with an advanced solid tumor such as melanoma, head and neck, liver or kidney cancer. The sequencing used CD4+ or CD8+ T cells sorted from blood, collected in a trial of the OX40 agonist ivuxolimab. CDR3 DNA sequence: TGTGCCAGCATCCTGGGAGGGGCAGGCGTTGGCGAAAAACTGTTTTTT. Its translation is CASILGGAGVGEKLFF.